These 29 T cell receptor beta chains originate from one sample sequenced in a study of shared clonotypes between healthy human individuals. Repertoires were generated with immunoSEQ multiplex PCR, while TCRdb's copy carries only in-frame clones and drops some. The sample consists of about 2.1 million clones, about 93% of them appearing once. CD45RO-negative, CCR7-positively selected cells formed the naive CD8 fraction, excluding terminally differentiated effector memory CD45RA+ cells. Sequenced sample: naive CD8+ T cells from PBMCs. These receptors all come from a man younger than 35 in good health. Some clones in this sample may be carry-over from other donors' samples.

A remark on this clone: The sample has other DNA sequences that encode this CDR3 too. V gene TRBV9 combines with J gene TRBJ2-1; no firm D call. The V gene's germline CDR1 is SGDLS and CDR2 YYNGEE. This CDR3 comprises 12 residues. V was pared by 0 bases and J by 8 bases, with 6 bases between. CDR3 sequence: CASSVEGHEQFF. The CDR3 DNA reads TGTGCCAGCAGCGTAGAGGGTCATGAGCAGTTCTTC.

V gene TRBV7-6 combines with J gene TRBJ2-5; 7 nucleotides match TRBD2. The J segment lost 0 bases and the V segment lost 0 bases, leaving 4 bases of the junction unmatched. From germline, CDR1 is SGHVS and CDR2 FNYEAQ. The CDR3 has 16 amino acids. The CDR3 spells CASSLAWGGNQETQYF. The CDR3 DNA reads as TGTGCCAGCAGCTTAGCCTGGGGGGGAAACCAAGAGACCCAGTACTTC.

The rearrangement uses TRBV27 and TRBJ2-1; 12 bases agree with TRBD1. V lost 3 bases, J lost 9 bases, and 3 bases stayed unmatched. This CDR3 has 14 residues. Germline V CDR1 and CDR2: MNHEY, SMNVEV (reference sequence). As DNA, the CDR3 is TGTGCCAGCAGTTTCCGGGACAGGGGGCTTGAGCAGTTCTTC. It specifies CASSFRDRGLEQFF.

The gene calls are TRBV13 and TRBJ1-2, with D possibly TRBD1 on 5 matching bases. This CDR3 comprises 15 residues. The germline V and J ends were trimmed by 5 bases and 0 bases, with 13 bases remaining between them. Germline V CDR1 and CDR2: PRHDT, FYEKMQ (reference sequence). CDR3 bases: TGTGCCAGCAGCCGGGGGGTAGAAGCTAACTATGGCTACACCTTC. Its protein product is CASSRGVEANYGYTF.

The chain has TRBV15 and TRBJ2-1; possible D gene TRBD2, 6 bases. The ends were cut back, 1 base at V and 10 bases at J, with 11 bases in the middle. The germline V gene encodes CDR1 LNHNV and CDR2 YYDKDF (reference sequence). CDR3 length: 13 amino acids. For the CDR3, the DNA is TGTGCCACCAGCAGAGCCCGCCGGGGGGAGCAGTTCTTC. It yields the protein CATSRARRGEQFF.

The CDR3 protein is CASILRRRETQYF. In DNA, the CDR3 is TGTGCCAGCATTCTTCGGCGACGGGAGACCCAGTACTTC. The genes are TRBV9 and TRBJ2-5; D uncertain. Germline lookup yields CDR1 SGDLS and CDR2 YYNGEE. The CDR3 length is 13 residues. Trimming cost V 6 bases and J 5 bases, with 14 bases left between them.

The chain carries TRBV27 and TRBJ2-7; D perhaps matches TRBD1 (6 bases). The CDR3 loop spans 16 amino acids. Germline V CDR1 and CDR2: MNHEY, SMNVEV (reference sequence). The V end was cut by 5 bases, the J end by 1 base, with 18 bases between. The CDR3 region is CASSPYNAGASYEQYF. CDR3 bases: TGTGCCAGCAGTCCCTATAATGCAGGGGCTTCCTACGAGCAGTACTTC.

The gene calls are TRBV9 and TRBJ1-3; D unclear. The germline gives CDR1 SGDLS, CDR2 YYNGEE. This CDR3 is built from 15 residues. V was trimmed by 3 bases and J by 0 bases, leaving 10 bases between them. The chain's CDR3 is CASSGWESSGNTIYF. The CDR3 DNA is TGTGCCAGCAGCGGATGGGAGAGCTCTGGAAACACCATATATTTT.

DNA of the CDR3: TGTGCCAGCAGCTTGGTAGGTCCGGGTTCGGATGAGCAGTTCTTC. As protein: CASSLVGPGSDEQFF. This rearrangement joins TRBV5-6 to TRBJ2-1; no clear D gene. V lost 0 bases, J lost 8 bases, and 15 bases lay in between. CDR3 length: 15 amino acids. From germline, CDR1 is SGHDT and CDR2 YYEEEE.

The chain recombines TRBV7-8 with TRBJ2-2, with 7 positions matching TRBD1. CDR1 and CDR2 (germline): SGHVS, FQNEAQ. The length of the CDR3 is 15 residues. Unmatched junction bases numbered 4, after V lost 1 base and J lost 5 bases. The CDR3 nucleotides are TGTGCCAGCAGCTTAGTCCCAGGGGGTACCGGGGAGCTGTTTTTT. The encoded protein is CASSLVPGGTGELFF.

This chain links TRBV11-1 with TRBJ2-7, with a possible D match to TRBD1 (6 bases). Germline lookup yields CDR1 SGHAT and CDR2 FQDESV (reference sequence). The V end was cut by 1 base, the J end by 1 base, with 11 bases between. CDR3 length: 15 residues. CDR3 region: CASSLVAGDSYEQYF. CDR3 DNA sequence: TGTGCCAGCAGCTTAGTGGCAGGGGATTCCTACGAGCAGTACTTC. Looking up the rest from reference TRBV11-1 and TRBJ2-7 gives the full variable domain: EAEVAQSPRYKITEKSQAVAFWCDPISGHATLYWYRQILGQGPELLVQFQDESVVDDSQLPKDRFSAERLKGVDSTLKIQPAELGDSAMYLCASSLVAGDSYEQYFGPGTRLTVT.

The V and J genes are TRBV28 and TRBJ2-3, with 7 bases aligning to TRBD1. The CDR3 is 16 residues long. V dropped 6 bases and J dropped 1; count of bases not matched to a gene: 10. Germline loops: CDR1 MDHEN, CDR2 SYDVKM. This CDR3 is CASSYQGGYGTDTQYF. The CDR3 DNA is TGTGCCAGCAGCTACCAAGGGGGCTATGGCACAGATACGCAGTATTTT.

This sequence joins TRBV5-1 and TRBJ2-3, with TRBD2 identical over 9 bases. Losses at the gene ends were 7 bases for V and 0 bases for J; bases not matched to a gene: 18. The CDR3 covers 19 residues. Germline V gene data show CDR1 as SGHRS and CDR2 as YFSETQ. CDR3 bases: TGCGCCAGCTACCCAGCTCTACTAGCGGGCCTTATTAGCACAGATACGCAGTATTTT. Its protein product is CASYPALLAGLISTDTQYF.

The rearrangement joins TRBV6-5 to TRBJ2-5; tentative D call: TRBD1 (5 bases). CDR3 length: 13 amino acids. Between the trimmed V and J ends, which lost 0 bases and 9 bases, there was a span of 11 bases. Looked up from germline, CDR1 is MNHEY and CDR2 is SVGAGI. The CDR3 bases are TGTGCCAGCAGTTACTCGCAGGGTGGGGCCCAGTACTTC. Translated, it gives CASSYSQGGAQYF.

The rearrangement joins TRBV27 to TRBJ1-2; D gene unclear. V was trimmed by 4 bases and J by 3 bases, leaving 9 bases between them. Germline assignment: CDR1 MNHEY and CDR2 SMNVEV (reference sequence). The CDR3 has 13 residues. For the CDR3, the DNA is TGTGCCAGCAGTTACCGAAGGGACTATGGCTACACCTTC. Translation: CASSYRRDYGYTF.

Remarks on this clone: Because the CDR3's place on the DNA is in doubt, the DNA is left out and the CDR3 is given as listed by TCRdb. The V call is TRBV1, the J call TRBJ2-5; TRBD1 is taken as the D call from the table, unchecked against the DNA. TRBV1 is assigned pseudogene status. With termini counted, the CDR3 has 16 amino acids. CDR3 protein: CTSSLYWAGGSETQYF.

The CDR3 nucleotides are TGTGCCAGCAGCGTAGTCAAGGTGGAGGATGGCTACACCTTC. This codes for CASSVVKVEDGYTF. V and J are TRBV9 and TRBJ1-2; no clear D gene. The V gene's germline CDR1 is SGDLS and CDR2 YYNGEE. The CDR3 extends over 14 amino acids. The ends were cut back, 0 bases at V and 6 bases at J, with 12 bases in the middle.

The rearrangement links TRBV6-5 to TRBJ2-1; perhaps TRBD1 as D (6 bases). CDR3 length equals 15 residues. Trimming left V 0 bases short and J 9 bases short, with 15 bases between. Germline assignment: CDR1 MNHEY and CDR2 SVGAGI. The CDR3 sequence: CASSYSWQGIGEQFF. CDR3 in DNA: TGTGCCAGCAGTTACTCGTGGCAGGGGATAGGTGAGCAGTTCTTC.

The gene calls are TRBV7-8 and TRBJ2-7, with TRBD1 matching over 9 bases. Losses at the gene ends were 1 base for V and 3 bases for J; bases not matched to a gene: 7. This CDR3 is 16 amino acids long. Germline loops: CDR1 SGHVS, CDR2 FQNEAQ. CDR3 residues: CASSLVGQGLVYEQYF. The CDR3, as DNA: TGTGCCAGCAGCTTAGTGGGACAGGGTTTAGTCTACGAGCAGTACTTC. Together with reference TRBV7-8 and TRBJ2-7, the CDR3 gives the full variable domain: GAGVSQSPRYKVAKRGQDVALRCDPISGHVSLFWYQQALGQGPEFLTYFQNEAQLDKSGLPSDRFFAERPEGSVSTLKIQRTQQEDSAVYLCASSLVGQGLVYEQYFGPGTRLTVT.

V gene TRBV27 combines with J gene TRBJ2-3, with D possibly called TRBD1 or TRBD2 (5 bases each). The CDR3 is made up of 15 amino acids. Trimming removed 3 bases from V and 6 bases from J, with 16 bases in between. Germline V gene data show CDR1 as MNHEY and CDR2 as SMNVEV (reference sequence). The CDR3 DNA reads TGTGCCAGCAGTTTGGGACGTGCTTTATATGATACGCAGTATTTT. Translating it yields CASSLGRALYDTQYF.

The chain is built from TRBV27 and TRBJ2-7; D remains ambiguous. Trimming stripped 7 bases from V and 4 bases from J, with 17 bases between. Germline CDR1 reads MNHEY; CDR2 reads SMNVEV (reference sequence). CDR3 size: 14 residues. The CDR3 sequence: CASNPTRTPYEQYF. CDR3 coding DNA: TGTGCCAGCAATCCGACACGCACCCCTTACGAGCAGTACTTC.

CDR3: CASSWTSGRQETQYF. As DNA, the CDR3 is TGTGCCAGCAGCTGGACTAGCGGGAGACAAGAGACCCAGTACTTC. The chain carries TRBV7-6 and TRBJ2-5; 13 bases agree with TRBD2. This CDR3 has 15 residues. The trim removed 4 bases at V and 2 bases at J, leaving 1 base unmatched. Germline lookup yields CDR1 SGHVS and CDR2 FNYEAQ.

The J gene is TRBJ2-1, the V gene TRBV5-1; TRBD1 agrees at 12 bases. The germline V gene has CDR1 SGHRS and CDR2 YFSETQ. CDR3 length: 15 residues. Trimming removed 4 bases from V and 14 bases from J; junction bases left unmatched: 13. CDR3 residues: CASSPGTGGKRGEFF. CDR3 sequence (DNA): TGCGCCAGCAGCCCCGGGACAGGGGGCAAAAGAGGAGAGTTCTTC.

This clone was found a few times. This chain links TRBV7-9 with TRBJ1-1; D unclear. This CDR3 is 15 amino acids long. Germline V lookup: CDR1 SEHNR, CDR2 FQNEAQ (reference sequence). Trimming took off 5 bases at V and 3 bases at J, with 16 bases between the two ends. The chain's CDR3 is CASSVTWERHTEAFF. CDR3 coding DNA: TGTGCCAGCAGCGTCACTTGGGAGAGACACACTGAAGCTTTCTTT.

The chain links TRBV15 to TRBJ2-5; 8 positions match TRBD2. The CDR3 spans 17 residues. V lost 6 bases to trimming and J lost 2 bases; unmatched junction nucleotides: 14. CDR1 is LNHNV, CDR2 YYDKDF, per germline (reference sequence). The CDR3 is CATRYIPVAGGQETQYF. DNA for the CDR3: TGTGCCACCAGGTATATCCCCGTCGCGGGGGGACAAGAGACCCAGTACTTC.

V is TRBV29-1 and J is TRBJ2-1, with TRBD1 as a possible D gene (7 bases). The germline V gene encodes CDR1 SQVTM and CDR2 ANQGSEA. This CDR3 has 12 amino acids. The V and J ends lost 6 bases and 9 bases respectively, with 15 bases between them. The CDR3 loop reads CSVHAQGGEQFF. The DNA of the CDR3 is TGCAGCGTGCACGCTCAGGGGGGTGAGCAGTTCTTC.

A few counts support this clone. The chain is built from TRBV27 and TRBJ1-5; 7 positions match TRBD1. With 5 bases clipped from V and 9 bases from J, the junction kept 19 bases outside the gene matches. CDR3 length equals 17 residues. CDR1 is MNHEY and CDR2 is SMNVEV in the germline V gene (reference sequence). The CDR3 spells CASSPEIGQAVKRPQHF. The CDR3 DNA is TGTGCCAGCAGTCCAGAGATCGGACAGGCTGTCAAGAGGCCCCAGCATTTT.

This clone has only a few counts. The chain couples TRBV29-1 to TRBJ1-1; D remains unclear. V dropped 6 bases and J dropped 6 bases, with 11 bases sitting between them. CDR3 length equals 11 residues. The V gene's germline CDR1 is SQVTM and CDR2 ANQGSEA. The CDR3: CSVLTPPEAFF. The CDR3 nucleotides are TGCAGCGTCCTGACGCCGCCTGAAGCTTTCTTT.

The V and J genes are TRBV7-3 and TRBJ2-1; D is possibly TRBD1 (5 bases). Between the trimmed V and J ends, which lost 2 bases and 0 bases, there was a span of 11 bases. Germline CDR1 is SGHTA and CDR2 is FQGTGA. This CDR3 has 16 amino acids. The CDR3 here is CASSLFGHSSYNEQFF. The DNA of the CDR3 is TGTGCCAGCAGCTTATTCGGACATTCCTCCTACAATGAGCAGTTCTTC.